Below are 18 T cell receptor beta chains sequenced from a single sample in a study of T-cell reconstitution after alpha-beta-depleted transplantation in children. Preparation of the TCRbeta library involved a method that used unique molecular identifiers. Using its own MiXCR run on the PCR reads, TCRdb lists one record per CDR3 protein. The data contain 500,000 to 600,000 distinct CDR3 sequences, approximately 32% of them singletons. The material was PBMCs from the stem cell graft donor, obtained from the stem cell graft. The receptors stem from a human donor who donated a stem cell graft to a child with aplastic anemia.

This clonotype was found a few times. The gene calls are TRBV18 and TRBJ1-2; possible D gene TRBD1, 5 bases. The CDR3 runs 12 residues. Germline V CDR1 and CDR2: KGHSH, LQKENI. Trimming took off 3 bases at V and 8 bases at J, with 10 bases between the two ends. CDR3: CASSPIQGGYTF. The CDR3 DNA reads as TGTGCCAGCTCACCCATTCAGGGAGGCTACACCTTC.

The chain couples TRBV29-1 to TRBJ2-3, with TRBD1 as a possible D gene (5 bases). CDR1 and CDR2 from the germline V gene are SQVTM and ANQGSEA. V was trimmed by 7 bases and J by 4 bases, leaving 9 bases between them. The CDR3 is 11 residues long. The CDR3 is CSAWGADTQYF. The DNA for the CDR3 is TGCAGCGCGTGGGGCGCAGATACGCAGTATTTT.

This clonotype was counted only a few times. The chain recombines TRBV29-1 with TRBJ2-1; 7 bases map to TRBD2. CDR1 is SQVTM, CDR2 ANQGSEA, per germline. J was trimmed by 4 bases and V by 3 bases; bases with no gene match: 6. The CDR3 length is 14 residues. The CDR3 here is CSVDTRREYNEQFF. CDR3 nucleotide sequence: TGCAGCGTTGACACGCGGCGGGAGTACAATGAGCAGTTCTTC.

This chain uses TRBV14 with TRBJ2-7, with a weak D call TRBD1 (6 bases). CDR3 length: 13 residues. The germline V gene has CDR1 SGHDN and CDR2 FVKESK. The V and J ends lost 4 bases and 2 bases respectively, with 9 bases between them. CDR3 DNA sequence: TGTGCCAGCAGCCCAGACAGGCCCTACGAGCAGTACTTC. Its translation: CASSPDRPYEQYF.

This clonotype was observed a few times. V is TRBV6-1 and J is TRBJ1-2; no reliable D call. The ends were cut back, 7 bases at V and 1 base at J, with 16 bases in the middle. The germline gives CDR1 MNHNS, CDR2 SASEGT. This CDR3 has 15 amino acids. The CDR3 DNA is TGTGCCAGCACCCCCTCAGGATGGTTTAACTATGGCTACACCTTC. Translating it yields CASTPSGWFNYGYTF.

The chain is built from TRBV2 and TRBJ1-5, with D possibly matching TRBD1 (5 bases). The CDR3 contains 16 residues. Trimming cost V 2 bases and J 0 bases, with 11 bases left between them. Germline CDR1 SNHLY, CDR2 FYNNEI. In DNA, the CDR3 is TGTGCCAGCAGTGAAACGGTCAGGGATAGCAATCAGCCCCAGCATTTT. Translated: CASSETVRDSNQPQHF.

CDR3: CASSWRDFGTEAFF. In DNA form, the CDR3 reads TGTGCCAGCAGTTGGAGGGATTTCGGCACTGAAGCTTTCTTT. The chain recombines TRBV28 with TRBJ1-1; D unclear. CDR1 is MDHEN and CDR2 is SYDVKM in the germline V gene. V was trimmed by 4 bases and J by 4 bases, leaving 13 bases between them. The CDR3 extends over 14 amino acids.

This clonotype was seen once. The chain couples TRBV19 to TRBJ1-2; possibly TRBD1 for D (5 bases). Germline assignment: CDR1 LNHDA and CDR2 SQIVND (reference sequence). V was cut by 4 bases and J by 4 bases, with 13 bases left in between. The CDR3 spans 14 residues. CDR3 protein: CASSRGGSGYGYTF. In DNA form, the CDR3 reads TGTGCCAGTAGTAGGGGGGGGAGCGGCTATGGCTACACCTTC.

This clonotype occurred a few times. CDR3 in amino acids: CSASIRGASGNTIYF. CDR3 DNA sequence: TGCAGTGCTAGTATCAGGGGCGCTTCTGGAAACACCATATATTTT. The rearrangement uses TRBV20-1 and TRBJ1-3, with D perhaps matching TRBD1 (6 bases). This CDR3 is 15 amino acids long. The ends were cut back, 3 bases at V and 1 base at J, with 13 bases in the middle. Germline V gene sequence: CDR1 DFQATT, CDR2 SNEGSKA (reference sequence).

This clonotype was observed a handful of times. This chain links TRBV18 with TRBJ1-1, with no clear D. Deletions cut 2 bases from V and 2 bases from J, with 3 bases between. There are 12 residues in the CDR3. The germline CDR1 and CDR2 sequences are KGHSH and LQKENI. CDR3 sequence (DNA): TGTGCCAGCTCACCAATAAACACTGAAGCTTTCTTT. The encoded protein is CASSPINTEAFF. The complete variable domain, with remaining parts taken from reference TRBV18 and TRBJ1-1, reads NAGVMQNPRHLVRRRGQEARLRCSPMKGHSHVYWYRQLPEEGLKFMVYLQKENIIDESGMPKERFSAEFPKEGPSILRIQQVVRGDSAAYFCASSPINTEAFFGQGTRLTVV.

In its sample, this clonotype was seen once. The chain has TRBV7-9 and TRBJ1-1; D ambiguous. There are 14 residues in the CDR3. Deletions cut 5 bases from V and 1 base from J, with 11 bases between. From germline, CDR1 is SEHNR and CDR2 FQNEAQ (reference sequence). Here the CDR3 reads CASSPIGENTEAFF. The CDR3, as DNA: TGTGCCAGCAGCCCCATCGGCGAGAACACTGAAGCTTTCTTT.

This clonotype was counted at least ten times. The J gene is TRBJ2-7, the V gene TRBV7-2; 8 positions match TRBD2. From germline, CDR1 is SGHTA and CDR2 FQGNSA. Trimming removed 1 base from V and 2 bases from J; junction bases left unmatched: 7. The CDR3 length is 16 residues. The CDR3 DNA sequence: TGTGCCAGCAGCTTAGAGGCTAGCGGGCACCCCTACGAGCAGTACTTC. Its protein is CASSLEASGHPYEQYF.

This clonotype occurred a few times. This rearrangement joins TRBV20-1 to TRBJ2-1; TRBD2 might be the D (6 bases). The CDR3 is made up of 14 amino acids. Between the trimmed V and J ends, which lost 2 bases and 6 bases, there was a span of 14 bases. The germline V gene encodes CDR1 DFQATT and CDR2 SNEGSKA (reference sequence). The CDR3 sequence: CSARRDWRINEQFF. The CDR3 DNA sequence: TGCAGTGCTAGACGGGACTGGCGCATCAATGAGCAGTTCTTC.

The chain is built from TRBV28 and TRBJ2-1, with a weak D call TRBD2 (6 bases). The CDR3 runs to 16 residues. Trimming left V 5 bases short and J 0 bases short, with 14 bases between. Germline loops: CDR1 MDHEN, CDR2 SYDVKM. The CDR3 coding sequence is TGTGCCAGCAGTGCACTAGCTGCAGGCTCCTACAATGAGCAGTTCTTC. Protein: CASSALAAGSYNEQFF. Based on the CDR3 plus reference TRBV28 and TRBJ2-1, the full variable domain is DVKVTQSSRYLVKRTGEKVFLECVQDMDHENMFWYRQDPGLGLRLIYFSYDVKMKEKGDIPEGYSVSREKKERFSLILESASTNQTSMYLCASSALAAGSYNEQFFGPGTRLTVL.

The chain employs TRBV7-6 and TRBJ2-7; possibly TRBD2 for D (6 bases). Trimming took 4 bases from V and 7 from J, leaving 23 bases between them. The CDR3 loop spans 16 amino acids. The germline CDR1 and CDR2 sequences are SGHVS and FNYEAQ. The CDR3 region is CASSSRSGGGPWEQYF. DNA of the CDR3: TGTGCCAGCAGCTCCCGATCCGGGGGAGGTCCCTGGGAGCAGTACTTC.

J is TRBJ2-5 and V is TRBV7-2, with unresolved D. Germline CDR1 is SGHTA and CDR2 is FQGNSA. V lost 4 bases and J lost 7, with 7 bases in between. The CDR3 length is 11 residues. CDR3 coding DNA: TGTGCCAGCAGCTCAGAAGGGACCCAGTACTTC. The encoded protein is CASSSEGTQYF.

The J gene is TRBJ2-1, the V gene TRBV15; 7 bases are a match to TRBD2. There are 14 residues in the CDR3. Trimming took 8 bases from V and 4 from J; bases not matched to a gene: 8. Germline lookup yields CDR1 LNHNV and CDR2 YYDKDF (reference sequence). The CDR3 here is CATSLGGGYNEQFF. CDR3 nucleotide sequence: TGTGCCACCTCTTTGGGGGGAGGGTACAATGAGCAGTTCTTC.

The chain has TRBV20-1 and TRBJ1-1; 10 bases match TRBD1. Germline lookup yields CDR1 DFQATT and CDR2 SNEGSKA (reference sequence). The CDR3 is 15 residues long. Unmatched junction bases numbered 5, after V lost 1 base and J lost 3 bases. Written as DNA, the CDR3 is TGCAGTGCTAGAGGGCCCGGGACAGGGGACACTGAAGCTTTCTTT. Protein sequence: CSARGPGTGDTEAFF.